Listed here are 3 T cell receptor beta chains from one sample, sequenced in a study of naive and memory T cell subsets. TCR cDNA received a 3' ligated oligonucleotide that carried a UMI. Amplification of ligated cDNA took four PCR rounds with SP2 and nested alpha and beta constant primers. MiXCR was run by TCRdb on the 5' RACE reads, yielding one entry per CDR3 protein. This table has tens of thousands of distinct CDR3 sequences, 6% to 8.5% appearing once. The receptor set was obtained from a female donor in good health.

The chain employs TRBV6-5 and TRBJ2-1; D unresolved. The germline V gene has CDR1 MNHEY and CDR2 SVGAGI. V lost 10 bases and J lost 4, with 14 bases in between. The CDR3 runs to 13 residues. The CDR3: CATERVQYNEQFF. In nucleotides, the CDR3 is TGTGCCACAGAACGCGTTCAGTACAATGAGCAGTTCTTC.

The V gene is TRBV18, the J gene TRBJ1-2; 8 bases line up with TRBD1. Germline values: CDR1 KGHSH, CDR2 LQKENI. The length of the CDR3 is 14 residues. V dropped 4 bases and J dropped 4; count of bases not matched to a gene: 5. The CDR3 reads CASSQGQASYGYTF. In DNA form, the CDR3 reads TGTGCCAGCTCACAGGGACAGGCTTCCTATGGCTACACCTTC.

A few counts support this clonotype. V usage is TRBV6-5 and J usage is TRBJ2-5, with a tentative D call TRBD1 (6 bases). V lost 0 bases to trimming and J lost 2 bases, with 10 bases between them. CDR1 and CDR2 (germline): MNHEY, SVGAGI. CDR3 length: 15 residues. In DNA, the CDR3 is TGTGCCAGCAGTTACTCCCCGACAGGACAAGAGACCCAGTACTTC. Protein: CASSYSPTGQETQYF.